Listed below are T cell receptor beta chains from one sample, sequenced in a study of T cells after yellow fever vaccination. A single record per CDR3 protein comes from TCRdb applying MiXCR to the 5' RACE reads. In the table there are under 200,000 distinct CDR3 sequences, 8% to 13% of which are singletons. This material consisted of CD8+ T cells sorted from PBMCs, taken 15 days after the yellow fever booster vaccination. The receptors were sampled from a man aged 18 to 29 who received the YFV17D yellow fever vaccine. Each CDR3 is given with its conserved first and last residue. The D gene is left open where the match is weak. Clone size appears in some rows only: once, few, many, or a class for an expanded clone.

>TRBJ2-3|few|TRBV9|NA
CASSWRAGLTDTQYF
TGTGCCAGCAGCTGGAGGGCAGGCTTGACAGATACGCAGTATTTT
>TRBJ2-3|NA|TRBV5-1|NA
CASSLDTRGTDTQYF
TGCGCCAGCAGCTTGGACACAAGAGGCACAGATACGCAGTATTTT
>TRBJ2-1|few|TRBV2|NA
CASSERVAGEQFF
TGTGCCAGCAGTGAACGGGTGGCAGGTGAGCAGTTCTTC
>TRBJ1-2|NA|TRBV6-1|NA
CASEWDGYTF
TGTGCCAGTGAATGGGATGGCTACACCTTC
>TRBJ2-7|many|TRBV5-1|NA
CASSYGPFYEQYF
TGCGCCAGCAGCTATGGCCCATTCTACGAGCAGTACTTC
>TRBJ2-1|NA|TRBV12-3/TRBV12-4|NA
CASRIPENNEQFF
TGTGCCAGCAGAATCCCTGAAAACAATGAGCAGTTCTTC
>TRBJ2-3|NA|TRBV4-2|TRBD2
CASGGNGGMADTQYF
TGTGCCAGCGGCGGGAACGGGGGGATGGCAGATACGCAGTATTTT
>TRBJ2-1|NA|TRBV18|NA
CASSPRGPVSYNEQFF
TGTGCCAGCTCACCGCGGGGGCCCGTCTCCTACAATGAGCAGTTCTTC
>TRBJ2-7|NA|TRBV27|TRBD1
CASSPFGTGVRYEQYF
TGTGCCAGCAGTCCTTTCGGGACAGGCGTACGCTACGAGCAGTACTTC
>TRBJ2-1|NA|TRBV2|NA
CASSEGWDEQFF
TGTGCCAGCAGTGAAGGTTGGGATGAGCAGTTCTTC
>TRBJ2-4|NA|TRBV7-2|NA
CASSVSGRGRDIQYF
TGTGCCAGCAGCGTTAGCGGTAGGGGGCGGGACATTCAGTACTTC
>TRBJ2-1|few|TRBV7-6|TRBD1
CASSLGFRQGAHEEQFF
TGTGCCAGCAGCTTAGGATTTAGGCAGGGGGCGCATGAGGAGCAGTTCTTC
>TRBJ2-5|many|TRBV5-1|NA
CASSLYTGETQYF
TGCGCCAGCAGCTTGTATACGGGGGAGACCCAGTACTTC
>TRBJ2-3|few|TRBV10-2|NA
CASGLPDTQYF
TGCGCCAGCGGGCTCCCAGATACGCAGTATTTT
>TRBJ2-3|few|TRBV15|NA
CATSRRSGSDTLYF
TGTGCCACCAGCAGAAGGTCCGGGTCAGATACGCTGTATTTT
>TRBJ1-1|NA|TRBV12-3/TRBV12-4|NA
CASSFAGTTEAFF
TGTGCCAGCAGTTTCGCAGGGACCACTGAAGCTTTCTTT
>TRBJ1-1|NA|TRBV20-1|TRBD1
CSARDLQGENTEAFF
TGCAGTGCTAGAGATCTCCAGGGGGAGAACACTGAAGCTTTCTTT
>TRBJ2-3|few|TRBV5-1|NA
CASQQIRGGDTQYF
TGCGCCAGCCAACAAATAAGGGGCGGAGATACGCAGTATTTT
>TRBJ2-3|NA|TRBV11-3|TRBD2
CASSSLAGDTDTQYF
TGTGCCAGCAGTTCTCTAGCGGGGGACACAGATACGCAGTATTTT
>TRBJ2-3|NA|TRBV28|TRBD1
CASSGTGAATDTQYF
TGTGCCAGCAGTGGGACAGGGGCCGCCACAGATACGCAGTATTTT
>TRBJ1-1|NA|TRBV7-9|NA
CASSTRGVEAFF
TGTGCCAGCAGCACCAGGGGCGTTGAAGCTTTCTTT
>TRBJ2-2|NA|TRBV9|NA
CASSDRRAGELFF
TGTGCCAGCAGCGACCGTCGCGCAGGGGAGCTGTTTTTT
>TRBJ2-2|NA|TRBV6-5|TRBD1
CASKQGAANTGELFF
TGTGCCAGCAAACAGGGGGCCGCGAACACCGGGGAGCTGTTTTTT
>TRBJ1-5|NA|TRBV4-1|NA
CASTASPVRDHQPQHF
TGCGCCAGCACCGCAAGCCCGGTCAGGGACCATCAGCCCCAGCATTTT
>TRBJ2-2|few|TRBV7-9|NA
CASSLLRGDTGELFF
TGTGCCAGCAGCTTACTAAGAGGAGACACCGGGGAGCTGTTTTTT
>TRBJ1-1|few|TRBV24-1|NA
CATSSGEGGTEAFF
TGTGCCACCAGTAGCGGGGAGGGCGGCACTGAAGCTTTCTTT
>TRBJ2-5|few|TRBV27|NA
CASSYRGLEETQYF
TGTGCCAGCAGTTATAGGGGATTGGAAGAGACCCAGTACTTC
>TRBJ2-7|NA|TRBV7-9|NA
CASSGDTFVGSYEQYF
TGTGCCAGCAGCGGGGACACCTTTGTTGGGTCCTACGAGCAGTACTTC
>TRBJ1-2|NA|TRBV15|NA
CATSRDRSAYGYTF
TGTGCCACCAGCAGAGATCGGTCTGCATATGGCTACACCTTC
>TRBJ2-1|NA|TRBV12-3/TRBV12-4|TRBD1
CASNFPGQPINEQFF
TGTGCCAGCAATTTTCCGGGACAGCCCATCAATGAGCAGTTCTTC
>TRBJ2-1|NA|TRBV13|TRBD1
CASSSRADRAVEQFF
TGTGCCAGCAGCTCGAGGGCGGACAGGGCAGTTGAGCAGTTCTTC
>TRBJ1-1|few|TRBV6-5|NA
CASSYGSLNTEAFF
TGTGCCAGCAGTTACGGCAGTTTGAACACTGAAGCTTTCTTT
>TRBJ2-5|few|TRBV12-3/TRBV12-4|NA
CASGLPLFF
TGTGCCAGCGGCCTTCCACTGTTCTTC
>TRBJ2-2|NA|TRBV11-2|NA
CASNPGFAGELFF
TGTGCCAGCAACCCAGGGTTCGCCGGGGAGCTGTTTTTT
>TRBJ1-3|NA|TRBV6-5|NA
CASSSGDISSGNTIYF
TGTGCCAGCAGTTCCGGGGACATCTCCTCTGGAAACACCATATATTTT
>TRBJ1-4|few|TRBV9|TRBD1
CASSVTGGPNEKLFF
TGTGCCAGCAGCGTTACAGGGGGGCCTAATGAAAAACTGTTTTTT
>TRBJ2-2|few|TRBV4-1|NA
CASSQGHSTGELFF
TGCGCCAGCAGCCAAGGACATTCGACCGGGGAGCTGTTTTTT
>TRBJ2-1|NA|TRBV7-6|TRBD1
CASSLGQGFVDEQFF
TGTGCCAGCAGCTTAGGACAGGGGTTTGTAGATGAGCAGTTCTTC
>TRBJ2-1|NA|TRBV7-9|NA
CASSPRLGRVNEQFF
TGTGCCAGCAGCCCTCGATTGGGGCGGGTCAATGAGCAGTTCTTC
>TRBJ1-1|NA|TRBV20-1|TRBD1
CSGTGGNTEAFF
TGCAGTGGTACAGGGGGCAACACTGAAGCTTTCTTT
>TRBJ1-1|NA|TRBV14|NA
CASSPRRPTPGGTFF
TGTGCCAGCAGCCCCCGTAGGCCCACCCCCGGAGGAACTTTCTTT
>TRBJ1-1|few|TRBV4-3|NA
CASSQDWTLGTEAFF
TGCGCCAGCAGCCAAGATTGGACCCTGGGTACTGAAGCTTTCTTT
>TRBJ2-1|many|TRBV7-8|NA
CASSLEVAPSSYNEQFF
TGTGCCAGCAGCTTAGAAGTCGCGCCAAGCTCCTACAATGAGCAGTTCTTC
>TRBJ2-3|NA|TRBV7-9|NA
CASSSGGSTQYF
TGTGCCAGCAGCTCGGGGGGCAGTACGCAGTATTTT
>TRBJ2-7|few|TRBV27|NA
CASSLYLGDSYEQYF
TGTGCCAGCAGTTTATACCTCGGGGATTCCTACGAGCAGTACTTC